This record concerns one T cell receptor beta chain sequence. This sample stems from a study of blood T cell repertoires in COVID-19. Sequencing was performed with immunoSEQ multiplex PCR; in TCRdb, only in-frame clones are kept and a portion is missing. The table records some 390,000 clones, 85% to 90% of them present only once. Germline assignment: CDR1 MDHEN and CDR2 SYDVKM. Trimming left V 3 bases short and J 6 bases short, with 15 bases between. The CDR3 is 14 residues long. The specimen was peripheral blood. The chain uses TRBV28 and TRBJ2-7, with D hard to call. This clonotype originated in a human donor in a cohort sampled during active COVID-19. CDR3 nucleotide sequence: TGTGCCAGCAGTTTTCAGGATGTAGGTGTCGAGCAGTACTTC. This sequence encodes CASSFQDVGVEQYF.